This T cell receptor beta chain was recovered during a study of blood T cells in healthy people across ages. The V gene's germline CDR1 is MNHEY and CDR2 SMNVEV (reference sequence). This CDR3 has 16 amino acids. Trimming at V came to 3 bases and at J to 6 bases, leaving 5 bases not matched to a gene. All donors came from Russia, were Caucasian and healthy, and spanned ages roughly 6 to 100. PBMCs numbering at least 6.5 million were isolated per sample. Total RNA extraction produced at least 6 micrograms (per sample) for the study. Notes on the study in general: Relative to aged donors, long-lived donors carried more naive CD4+ cells and displayed higher diversity.

For the second PCR, which ran for about 6 to 11 cycles, a sample-barcoded 5' primer and a J-beta primer mix were used. TCRdb fed the 5' RACE reads into MiXCR, producing one record per CDR3 protein. Among about 1.5 million distinct CDR3 sequences listed, 42% were seen once. In the case of this clonotype: Its antigen is unknown.

What was sequenced was blood. This sequence originates from a woman between 18 and 30 years old in good health. The chain employs TRBV27 and TRBJ2-2; 12 nucleotides line up with TRBD2. The CDR3 reads CASSFLASGRAGELFF. The CDR3 DNA reads TGTGCCAGCAGTTTCCTGGCTAGCGGGAGGGCCGGGGAGCTGTTTTTT.